This T cell receptor (beta chain) is drawn from a study of T cell repertoires in cytomegalovirus infection. V was cut by 5 bases and J by 0 bases, with 16 bases left in between. The germline CDR1 and CDR2 sequences are MDHEN and SYDVKM. The CDR3 loop spans 16 amino acids. Notes on this clonotype: Its target is not known.

One entry per CDR3 protein, called by TCRdb with MiXCR from the reads. The sample includes approximately 340,000 distinct CDR3 sequences, roughly 28% of them seen just once. This TCR came from a human donor in good health (CMV status not recorded). Some clones in this sample may be carry-over from other donors' samples. This chain joins TRBV28 and TRBJ2-5; the D gene is possibly TRBD1 (5 bases). The sample consisted of cultured PBMCs, taken from culture after CMV antigen stimulation. CDR3 region: CASSLQEDTYQETQYF. The CDR3 DNA is TGTGCCAGCAGTCTACAGGAAGATACGTACCAAGAGACCCAGTACTTC.